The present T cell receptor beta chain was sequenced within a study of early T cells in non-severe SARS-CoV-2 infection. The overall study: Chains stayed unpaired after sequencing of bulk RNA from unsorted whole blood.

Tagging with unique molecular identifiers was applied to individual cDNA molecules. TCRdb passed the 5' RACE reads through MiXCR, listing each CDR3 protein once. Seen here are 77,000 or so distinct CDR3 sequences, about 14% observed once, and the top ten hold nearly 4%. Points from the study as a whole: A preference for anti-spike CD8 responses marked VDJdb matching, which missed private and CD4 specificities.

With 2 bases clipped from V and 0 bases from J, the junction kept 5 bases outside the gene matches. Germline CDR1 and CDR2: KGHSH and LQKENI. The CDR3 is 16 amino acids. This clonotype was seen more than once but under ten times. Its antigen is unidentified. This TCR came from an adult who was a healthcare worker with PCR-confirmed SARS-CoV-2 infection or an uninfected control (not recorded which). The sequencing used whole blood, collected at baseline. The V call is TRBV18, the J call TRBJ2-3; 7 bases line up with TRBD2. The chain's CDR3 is CASSPMAGASTDTQYF. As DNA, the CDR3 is TGTGCCAGCTCACCAATGGCGGGAGCGAGCACAGATACGCAGTATTTT.